This TCR beta chain appears in the sequencing data of a study of cytomegalovirus exposure and HLA in healthy donors. Primers included in the PCR were 60 Vbeta and 13 Jbeta primers. Methods used by the authors: Roughly 11 million shared chains were among around 80 million unique TCR beta chains counted in a later analysis. Assay used: immunoSEQ multiplex PCR; TCRdb lists only in-frame clones, some missing. V and J calls and clone size follow that table, whereas D and trimming were derived from the DNA. The sample consists of about 160,000 clones, roughly 73% of them appearing once. Losses at the gene ends were 4 bases for V and 9 bases for J; bases not matched to a gene: 12. CDR1 is SGHTA, CDR2 FQGNSA, per germline. The length of the CDR3 is 15 residues. The study, taken as a whole, reports: Some highly shared sequence variants likely arose as a pipeline artifact. With DRB1 most and HLA-C fewest, TCR association rates differed between HLA loci in a later analysis.

A remark on this clone: The antigen remains unidentified.

V and J are TRBV7-2 and TRBJ2-1; 7 bases agree with TRBD2. The origin of this receptor is a woman under 30 in good health and CMV-seronegative. Sequencing was done on a sample of PBMCs. CDR3 sequence: CASSSDRGRAAEQFF. The CDR3, as DNA: TGTGCCAGCAGCTCCGATCGGGGGAGGGCGGCTGAGCAGTTCTTC.